The rows below give T cell receptor beta chains drawn from one sample of a study of T cell responses to AZD1222 COVID-19 vaccine. The assay was immunoSEQ multiplex PCR, and TCRdb's table has in-frame clones only and misses some. This table has just under 150,000 clones, roughly 90% appearing once. The sequencing used peripheral blood, collected 28 days after the second AZD1222 dose. These receptor sequences come from an adult who received the AZD1222 COVID-19 vaccine. CDR3s include the opening cysteine and the closing phenylalanine or tryptophan. D genes are given only for firm matches. The size field is filled for only some rows; it gives once, few, many or a size class.

clone size,V gene,D gene,J gene,CDR3 protein,CDR3 DNA
.,TRBV7-9,.,TRBJ1-6,CASGREGSAPLHF,TGTGCCAGCGGACGGGAGGGGTCCGCACCCCTCCACTTT
.,TRBV28,.,TRBJ2-3,CASSLVWGLGGDTQYF,TGTGCCAGCAGTTTGGTGTGGGGGTTGGGAGGAGATACGCAGTATTTT
.,TRBV5-1,.,TRBJ2-6,CASSLAAGTGANVLTF,TGCGCCAGCAGCTTGGCCGCAGGGACTGGGGCCAACGTCCTGACTTTC
.,TRBV13,.,TRBJ1-5,CASSPLGQPQHF,TGTGCCAGCAGCCCCCTAGGCCAGCCCCAGCATTTT
.,TRBV5-1,TRBD2,TRBJ2-1,CASSLASSSGSNEQFF,TGCGCCAGCAGCTTGGCGTCGTCTAGCGGGAGTAATGAGCAGTTCTTC
.,TRBV15,.,TRBJ1-3,CASSRDMGTIYF,TGTGCCTCGAGCAGGGATATGGGCACCATATATTTT
.,TRBV6-6,.,TRBJ2-2,CASQGIRATGELFF,TGTGCCAGCCAAGGGATTAGGGCCACCGGGGAGCTGTTTTTT
.,TRBV18,.,TRBJ1-1,CASSLSTTGTTEAFF,TGTGCCAGCTCACTCTCCACCACAGGGACCACTGAAGCTTTCTTT
once,TRBV5-6,TRBD1,TRBJ2-5,CASSGPGTGYQETQYF,TGTGCCAGCAGCGGACCCGGGACAGGGTACCAAGAGACCCAGTACTTC
.,TRBV19,.,TRBJ2-1,CASSRTSELNEQFF,TGTGCCAGTAGTCGCACTTCGGAGTTGAATGAGCAGTTCTTC
.,TRBV5-5,TRBD2,TRBJ2-1,CASSPSRLAASYNEQFF,TGTGCCAGCAGCCCCTCCCGGCTAGCGGCCTCCTACAATGAGCAGTTCTTC
.,TRBV13,TRBD2,TRBJ2-2,CASSLETSGSYTGELFF,TGTGCCAGCAGCTTGGAGACTAGCGGGAGTTACACCGGGGAGCTGTTTTTT
.,TRBV5-5,.,TRBJ1-2,CASSLRVPEGGYGYTF,TGTGCCAGCAGCTTGAGAGTACCAGAGGGCGGCTATGGCTACACCTTC
few,TRBV28,.,TRBJ1-6,CASNPGQRTNSPLHF,TGTGCCAGCAACCCAGGACAGAGGACAAATTCACCCCTCCACTTT
.,TRBV18,TRBD2,TRBJ2-7,CASSGAGGKTYEQYF,TGTGCCAGCTCAGGAGCGGGAGGGAAAACCTACGAGCAGTACTTC
.,TRBV6-5,.,TRBJ2-5,CASSYSRARETQYF,TGTGCCAGCAGTTACTCGAGGGCCCGGGAGACCCAGTACTTC
.,TRBV15,.,TRBJ2-7,CATSRARGSYEQYF,TGTGCCACCAGCAGAGCCCGGGGCTCCTACGAGCAGTACTTC
.,TRBV6-4,TRBD1,TRBJ1-5,CARSRFYDRGETQPQHF,TGTGCCAGGTCCCGATTCTACGACAGGGGAGAGACTCAGCCCCAGCATTTT
.,TRBV7-9,.,TRBJ2-7,CASKLDTRYEQYF,TGTGCCAGCAAGCTTGATACCAGATACGAGCAGTACTTC
.,TRBV19,TRBD1,TRBJ1-3,CASSFPGQGSGNTIYF,TGTGCCAGTAGTTTCCCGGGACAGGGCTCTGGAAACACCATATATTTT
.,TRBV4-2,.,TRBJ1-4,CASSQRLTSDEKLFF,TGTGCCAGCAGCCAACGCCTGACCTCAGATGAAAAACTGTTTTTT
.,TRBV4-1,.,TRBJ1-5,CASSQEGPPQGMNQPQHF,TGCGCCAGCAGCCAAGAAGGCCCCCCGCAGGGGATGAATCAGCCCCAGCATTTT
.,TRBV30,.,TRBJ1-4,CAWSVLSAGTGEKLFF,TGTGCCTGGAGTGTACTTTCGGCAGGAACCGGGGAAAAACTGTTTTTT
.,TRBV6-1,.,TRBJ1-2,CASSEAGTPFNYGYTF,TGTGCCAGCAGTGAAGCTGGGACACCTTTTAACTATGGCTACACCTTC
few,TRBV27,.,TRBJ1-6,CASSPWGGRYSPLHF,TGTGCCAGCAGCCCCTGGGGGGGGAGGTATTCACCCCTCCACTTT
.,TRBV23-1,TRBD2,TRBJ2-7,CASSQGPREPLSYEQYF,TGCGCCAGCAGTCAAGGGCCGCGGGAGCCCCTCTCCTACGAGCAGTACTTC
.,TRBV6-1,TRBD1,TRBJ2-7,CASSEAQTGGYEQYF,TGTGCCAGCAGTGAAGCCCAGACAGGGGGCTACGAGCAGTACTTC
.,TRBV5-5,.,TRBJ1-2,CASRAGPYGYTF,TGTGCCAGCAGGGCAGGGCCCTATGGCTACACCTTC
.,TRBV5-4,.,TRBJ1-3,CASRNRESGNTIYF,TGTGCCAGCAGAAACAGGGAATCTGGAAACACCATATATTTT
.,TRBV20-1,.,TRBJ1-1,CSALRAAEAFF,TGCAGTGCCTTACGGGCGGCTGAAGCTTTCTTT
.,TRBV7-7,.,TRBJ2-3,CASSLGGTDTQYF,TGTGCCAGCAGCTTAGGGGGGACAGATACGCAGTATTTT
.,TRBV27,.,TRBJ2-1,CASSLSRYGRYNEQFF,TGTGCCAGCAGTCTCTCCCGGTACGGGAGATACAATGAGCAGTTCTTC
.,TRBV29-1,.,TRBJ2-1,CSARRSGSSYNEQFF,TGCAGCGCTCGACGGAGCGGAAGCTCCTACAATGAGCAGTTCTTC
.,TRBV12-5,TRBD1,TRBJ1-1,CASGLAQGAVNTEAFF,TGTGCTAGTGGTTTGGCACAGGGGGCTGTAAACACTGAAGCTTTCTTT
once,TRBV2,.,TRBJ1-3,CASSEPTTGNTIYF,TGTGCCAGCAGTGAGCCCACGACTGGAAACACCATATATTTT
.,TRBV19,.,TRBJ1-2,CASSPIGTANYGYTF,TGTGCCAGTAGCCCTATTGGGACGGCTAACTATGGCTACACCTTC
.,TRBV30,.,TRBJ2-7,CAWGVEGAYEQYF,TGTGCCTGGGGGGTAGAGGGGGCCTACGAGCAGTACTTC